The next 31 T cell receptor beta chains were all read from a single sample in a study of blood T cell repertoires in COVID-19. Produced via immunoSEQ multiplex PCR; TCRdb's table is partial and in-frame only. This sample has over 350,000 clones, with just over 90% found just once. Sample: PBMCs or T cells enriched from blood (not recorded which). The receptors here all came from a woman in her forties who had been exposed to COVID-19.

The chain is built from TRBV6-5 and TRBJ1-2, with 8 bases fitting TRBD1. V was clipped by 7 bases and J by 4 bases; unmatched bases: 5. Per germline, CDR1 MNHEY and CDR2 SVGAGI. There are 13 residues in the CDR3. The CDR3 loop reads CASNRQGSYGYTF. In DNA form, the CDR3 reads TGTGCCAGCAATAGACAGGGGAGCTATGGCTACACCTTC.

The rearrangement uses TRBV7-2 and TRBJ2-5; no definite D call. Germline V gives CDR1 SGHTA, CDR2 FQGNSA. The CDR3 contains 15 residues. Trimming took 1 base from V and 2 from J, leaving 11 bases between them. This chain's CDR3 is CASSLVGGTQETQYF. CDR3 coding DNA: TGTGCCAGCAGCTTAGTTGGCGGTACTCAAGAGACCCAGTACTTC.

V gene TRBV7-9 combines with J gene TRBJ2-7; 9 nucleotides line up with TRBD2. Trimming removed 5 bases from V and 7 bases from J; junction bases left unmatched: 18. Germline CDR1 and CDR2: SEHNR and FQNEAQ (reference sequence). CDR3 size: 17 residues. As DNA, the CDR3 is TGTGCCAGCAGCCCCCGGCTTAGCGGAGCGGGAGGAGGAGAGCAGTACTTC. Protein: CASSPRLSGAGGGEQYF. Full variable domain (outside the CDR3, taken from reference TRBV7-9 and TRBJ2-7): DTGVSQNPRHKITKRGQNVTFRCDPISEHNRLYWYRQTLGQGPEFLTYFQNEAQLEKSRLLSDRFSAERPKGSFSTLEIQRTEQGDSAMYLCASSPRLSGAGGGEQYFGPGTRLTVT.

The chain carries TRBV28 and TRBJ2-6, with D tentatively TRBD2 (6 bases). This CDR3 region has 16 residues. Germline V gene sequence: CDR1 MDHEN, CDR2 SYDVKM. V was pared by 7 bases and J by 0 bases, with 13 bases between. The CDR3 bases are TGTGCCAGCACCGGGGGTGGGCTCTCTGGGGCCAACGTCCTGACTTTC. This gives the protein CASTGGGLSGANVLTF.

As DNA, the CDR3 is TGTGCCATTCAGACAGGGATCTATCAGCCCCAGCATTTT. Its protein is CAIQTGIYQPQHF. This chain uses TRBV6-5 with TRBJ1-5, with 7 bases that match TRBD1. The V and J ends lost 10 bases and 5 bases, in that order; junction bases with no gene match: 8. From germline, CDR1 is MNHEY and CDR2 SVGAGI. The CDR3 covers 13 residues.

The chain couples TRBV19 to TRBJ2-3; 11 nucleotides line up with TRBD1. This CDR3 has 15 amino acids. V trimming: 4 bases; J trimming: 5 bases; junction bases outside the gene matches: 5. Germline CDR1 and CDR2: LNHDA and SQIVND (reference sequence). The CDR3 reads CASSRGTGGIDTQYF. Written as DNA, the CDR3 is TGTGCCAGTAGTAGGGGGACAGGGGGTATAGATACGCAGTATTTT.

This chain links TRBV5-1 with TRBJ1-1, with 7 bases lining up with TRBD1. The V segment lost 3 bases and the J segment 0 bases; nucleotides outside the gene matches: 11. Germline V gives CDR1 SGHRS, CDR2 YFSETQ. This CDR3 has 17 residues. As DNA, the CDR3 is TGCGCCAGCAGCTACTTGACAGGGCCCGTGATGAACACTGAAGCTTTCTTT. It specifies CASSYLTGPVMNTEAFF.

V and J are TRBV4-3 and TRBJ1-4; D is undetermined. The CDR3 sequence is 17 residues long. V lost 0 bases and J 4 bases, leaving 15 bases between the germline ends. Germline lookup yields CDR1 LGHNA and CDR2 YSLEER. The CDR3 DNA is TGCGCCAGCAGCCAAGATAAGGTCCACCGGGGTAATGAAAAACTGTTTTTT. Translated, it gives CASSQDKVHRGNEKLFF.

J is TRBJ1-1 and V is TRBV25-1, with D maybe TRBD1 (5 bases). Trimming pared 3 bases from V and 7 bases from J, leaving 18 bases between. Per germline, CDR1 MGHDK and CDR2 SYGVNS. The CDR3 consists of 15 residues. The CDR3 is CASSDPRGLSLEAFF. The CDR3 DNA reads as TGTGCCAGCAGTGACCCTAGGGGTCTCTCCCTTGAAGCTTTCTTT.

The J gene is TRBJ1-1, the V gene TRBV2, with 7 bases matching TRBD1. The ends lost 5 bases at V and 4 bases at J; junction bases unmatched: 7. This CDR3 comprises 14 residues. Germline V gene data show CDR1 as SNHLY and CDR2 as FYNNEI. DNA of the CDR3: TGTGCCAGCAGTACCCGGACAGGCGGCACTGAAGCTTTCTTT. Translation gives CASSTRTGGTEAFF.

The chain recombines TRBV20-1 with TRBJ2-7, with TRBD1 identical over 7 bases. V trimming: 3 bases; J trimming: 8 bases; junction bases outside the gene matches: 7. Germline V CDR1 and CDR2: DFQATT, SNEGSKA (reference sequence). The CDR3 totals 12 residues. The DNA of the CDR3 is TGCAGTGCTAGTCCCACACAGGGGAAGCAGTACTTC. It translates to CSASPTQGKQYF.

The rearrangement uses TRBV30 and TRBJ1-2, with no clear D. CDR1 is GTSNPN, CDR2 SVGIG, per germline (reference sequence). The CDR3 sequence is 11 residues long. The V and J ends lost 0 bases and 8 bases respectively, with 7 bases between them. CDR3 region: CAWSVMGGYTF. CDR3 nucleotides: TGTGCCTGGAGTGTAATGGGCGGCTACACCTTC. The full variable domain, in which reference TRBV30 and TRBJ1-2 provide the parts outside the CDR3, is SQTIHQWPATLVQPVGSPLSLECTVEGTSNPNLYWYRQAAGRGLQLLFYSVGIGQISSEVPQNLSASRPQDRQFILSSKKLLLSDSGFYLCAWSVMGGYTFGSGTRLTVV.

Details on this clone: Mismatch with germline at one junction end may stem from a read error. The chain couples TRBV24-1 to TRBJ1-2; TRBD1 aligns across 7 bases. Germline CDR1 and CDR2: KGHDR and SFDVKD. The CDR3 spans 14 residues. CDR3 protein: CVTSGTDRVYGYTF. Here the CDR3 DNA reads TGTGTCACCAGTGGGACTGACAGGGTATATGGCTACACCTTC.

The chain is built from TRBV2 and TRBJ1-4, with D possibly matching TRBD1 (5 bases). The CDR3 runs 13 residues. Germline lookup yields CDR1 SNHLY and CDR2 FYNNEI. Trimming took off 5 bases at V and 4 bases at J, with 8 bases between the two ends. CDR3 nucleotide sequence: TGTGCCAGCAGTCGACAGAGTAATGAAAAACTGTTTTTT. The encoded protein is CASSRQSNEKLFF.

This clone was recorded once. This rearrangement joins TRBV24-1 to TRBJ2-4, with 7 bases identical to TRBD1. The V gene end was trimmed by 8 bases and the J gene end by 16 bases; junction bases not matched to a gene: 16. Germline lookup yields CDR1 KGHDR and CDR2 SFDVKD. The CDR3 totals 13 residues. The CDR3 is CATTFDRVTPGYF. The CDR3 DNA sequence: TGTGCCACCACCTTTGACAGGGTCACCCCGGGATACTTC.

The rearrangement links TRBV6-5 to TRBJ1-2; D is ambiguous. The V end lost 10 bases, the J end lost 7 bases, and 19 bases lay between the germline ends. Germline V CDR1 and CDR2: MNHEY, SVGAGI. The CDR3 spans 13 residues. CDR3 residues: CATYSRALGGYTF. The CDR3 bases are TGTGCCACGTATTCGAGGGCCCTGGGTGGCTACACCTTC.

V gene TRBV10-3 combines with J gene TRBJ1-4; 7 bases line up with TRBD1. V lost 0 bases, J lost 5 bases, and 3 bases stayed unmatched. This CDR3 has 15 residues. CDR1 is ENHRY, CDR2 SYGVKD, per germline. The CDR3, as DNA: TGTGCCATCAGTGAGTCGGACAGGCCGAATGAAAAACTGTTTTTT. It yields the protein CAISESDRPNEKLFF.

The V call is TRBV10-2, the J call TRBJ2-3, with D tentatively TRBD2 (5 bases). The CDR3 is 14 residues long. Germline lookup yields CDR1 WSHSY and CDR2 SAAADI. The germline V and J ends were trimmed by 2 bases and 4 bases, with 10 bases remaining between them. Here the CDR3 reads CASSEGRRADTQYF. In DNA, the CDR3 is TGCGCCAGCAGTGAGGGACGGCGGGCAGATACGCAGTATTTT.

V is TRBV2 and J is TRBJ1-2; 7 nucleotides line up with TRBD1. Germline CDR1 and CDR2: SNHLY and FYNNEI. This CDR3 is built from 13 residues. V shed 5 bases and J 8 bases; nucleotides not matched to a gene: 8. The CDR3 nucleotides read TGTGCCAGCAGTCCACAGGGGATCGGGGGCTACACCTTC. This codes for CASSPQGIGGYTF.

The rearrangement joins TRBV7-2 to TRBJ2-5, with TRBD2 matching 12 bases. The V gene end was trimmed by 3 bases and the J gene end by 5 bases; junction bases not matched to a gene: 7. The CDR3 length is 16 residues. The germline gives CDR1 SGHTA, CDR2 FQGNSA. CDR3 nucleotide sequence: TGTGCCAGCAGCTTCCGACTAGCGGGAGTTGGGGAGACCCAGTACTTC. Its translation: CASSFRLAGVGETQYF.

This clone turned up a few times. The CDR3 nucleotides read TGTGCCAGCAGTCCCTTTGACAGGGCCGCTTTCTTT. Translation gives CASSPFDRAAFF. The rearrangement joins TRBV12-3 or TRBV12-4 to TRBJ1-1; 7 bases line up with TRBD1. The length of the CDR3 is 12 residues. V was clipped by 5 bases and J by 11 bases; unmatched bases: 8.

This chain connects TRBV12-3 or TRBV12-4 to TRBJ1-3; D is unclear. This CDR3 is built from 13 residues. V lost 4 bases and J 0 bases, leaving 4 bases between the germline ends. CDR3 region: CASSSYSGNTIYF. As DNA, the CDR3 is TGTGCCAGCAGTTCCTACTCTGGAAACACCATATATTTT.

The chain combines TRBV2 with TRBJ2-5, with D possibly being TRBD1 (5 bases). The CDR3 is 14 residues long. Between the trimmed V and J ends, which lost 4 bases and 1 base, there was a span of 10 bases. The germline gives CDR1 SNHLY, CDR2 FYNNEI. The DNA of the CDR3 is TGTGCCAGCAGTGTTCGACAGACCCAAGAGACCCAGTACTTC. Residues: CASSVRQTQETQYF. Filled out from reference TRBV2 and TRBJ2-5, the complete variable domain reads EPEVTQTPSHQVTQMGQEVILRCVPISNHLYFYWYRQILGQKVEFLVSFYNNEISEKSEIFDDQFSVERPDGSNFTLKIRSTKLEDSAMYFCASSVRQTQETQYFGPGTRLLVL.

The chain couples TRBV13 to TRBJ2-3, with D maybe TRBD1 (5 bases). The CDR3 totals 15 residues. CDR1 PRHDT and CDR2 FYEKMQ come from the germline V gene (reference sequence). V lost 0 bases to trimming and J lost 3 bases, with 10 bases between them. CDR3 protein: CASSLGRAKTDTQYF. CDR3 coding DNA: TGTGCCAGCAGCTTAGGCAGGGCTAAAACAGATACGCAGTATTTT. Based on the CDR3 plus reference TRBV13 and TRBJ2-3, the full variable domain is AAGVIQSPRHLIKEKRETATLKCYPIPRHDTVYWYQQGPGQDPQFLISFYEKMQSDKGSIPDRFSAQQFSDYHSELNMSSLELGDSALYFCASSLGRAKTDTQYFGPGTRLTVL.

This chain connects TRBV5-1 to TRBJ1-2; D gene uncertain. V was shortened by 4 bases and J by 2 bases, with 21 bases between the two germline ends. The CDR3 runs 17 residues. CDR1 is SGHRS and CDR2 is YFSETQ in the germline V gene. CDR3 nucleotides: TGCGCCAGCAGCCCCCTCGTTCTCCGAGGAATCAACTATGGCTACACCTTC. The encoded protein is CASSPLVLRGINYGYTF.

The chain employs TRBV11-3 and TRBJ2-3, with TRBD2 matching 8 bases. The CDR3 is 17 residues long. Per the germline V gene, CDR1 is SGHNT and CDR2 is YENEEA. J lost 6 bases, V lost 2 bases, and 13 bases had no gene match. The DNA of the CDR3 is TGTGCCAGCAGCTTACGGGGAGGAGCGGGAGTTCCCGATACGCAGTATTTT. Protein: CASSLRGGAGVPDTQYF.

The genes are TRBV5-8 and TRBJ1-2, with D unresolved. The ends were cut back, 3 bases at V and 8 bases at J, with 5 bases in the middle. CDR3 size: 10 residues. The germline gives CDR1 SGHTS, CDR2 YDEGEE. The CDR3 loop is CASSSGGYTF. The DNA for the CDR3 is TGTGCCAGCAGCTCGGGGGGCTACACCTTC. Using reference TRBV5-8 and TRBJ1-2 for the parts outside the CDR3, the full variable domain is EAGVTQSPTHLIKTRGQQATLRCSPISGHTSVYWYQQALGLGLQFLLWYDEGEERNRGNFPPRFSGRQFPNYSSELNVNALELEDSALYLCASSSGGYTFGSGTRLTVV.

This clone was seen only once. The V and J genes are TRBV5-5 and TRBJ1-2; perhaps TRBD1 as D (6 bases). Trimming shortened V by 4 bases and J by 0 bases, and 16 bases separated the two germline ends. Germline values: CDR1 SGHKS, CDR2 YYEKEE (reference sequence). This CDR3 contains 16 residues. In DNA, the CDR3 is TGTGCCAGCAGCCAGCACTTGGGACACACTAACTATGGCTACACCTTC. This gives the protein CASSQHLGHTNYGYTF.

V gene TRBV7-2 combines with J gene TRBJ2-2; TRBD2 matches 7 bases. Per germline, CDR1 SGHTA and CDR2 FQGNSA. V gave up 6 bases and J gave up 4 bases; unmatched junction bases: 5. CDR3 length: 14 residues. The CDR3 nucleotides read TGTGCCAGCAGACCTAGCGGACCCACCGGGGAGCTGTTTTTT. It yields the protein CASRPSGPTGELFF.

The V call is TRBV7-9, the J call TRBJ2-4, with D maybe TRBD1 (7 bases). This CDR3 has 16 residues. V shed 5 bases and J shed 0 bases, with 14 bases lying between them. Looked up from germline, CDR1 is SEHNR and CDR2 is FQNEAQ (reference sequence). The CDR3 DNA is TGTGCCAGCAGCGAGAACAGGGGACTAGCCAAAAACATTCAGTACTTC. Its protein is CASSENRGLAKNIQYF.

The chain couples TRBV2 to TRBJ1-6; tentative D call: TRBD1 (5 bases). CDR1 and CDR2 (germline): SNHLY, FYNNEI. This CDR3 is built from 14 residues. V was cut by 7 bases and J by 6 bases, with 13 bases left in between. CDR3 in amino acids: CASIPDSSNSPLHF. DNA for the CDR3: TGTGCCAGCATCCCAGACAGTTCTAATTCACCCCTCCACTTT.